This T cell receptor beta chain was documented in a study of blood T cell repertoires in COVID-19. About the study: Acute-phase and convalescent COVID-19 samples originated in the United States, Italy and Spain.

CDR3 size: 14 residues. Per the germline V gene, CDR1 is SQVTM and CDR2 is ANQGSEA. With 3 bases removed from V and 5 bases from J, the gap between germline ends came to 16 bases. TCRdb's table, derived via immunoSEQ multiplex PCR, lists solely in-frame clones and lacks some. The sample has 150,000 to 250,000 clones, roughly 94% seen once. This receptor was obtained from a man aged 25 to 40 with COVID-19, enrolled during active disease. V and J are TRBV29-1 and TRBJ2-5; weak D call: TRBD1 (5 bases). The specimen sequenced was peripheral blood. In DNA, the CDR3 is TGCAGCGTTGAGGGGCTCCAACACGGGGAGACCCAGTACTTC. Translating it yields CSVEGLQHGETQYF.